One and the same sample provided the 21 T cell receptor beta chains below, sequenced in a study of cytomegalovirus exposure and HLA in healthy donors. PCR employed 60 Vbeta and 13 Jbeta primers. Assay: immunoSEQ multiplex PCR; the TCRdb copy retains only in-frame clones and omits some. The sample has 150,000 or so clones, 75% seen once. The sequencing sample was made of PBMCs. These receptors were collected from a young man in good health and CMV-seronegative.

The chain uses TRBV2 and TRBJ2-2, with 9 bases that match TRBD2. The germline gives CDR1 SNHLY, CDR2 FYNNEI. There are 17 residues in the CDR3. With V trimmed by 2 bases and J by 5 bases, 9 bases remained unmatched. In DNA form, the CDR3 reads TGTGCCAGCAGTGAAACTCACGCGGGGGGGCCGACCGGGGAGCTGTTTTTT. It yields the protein CASSETHAGGPTGELFF.

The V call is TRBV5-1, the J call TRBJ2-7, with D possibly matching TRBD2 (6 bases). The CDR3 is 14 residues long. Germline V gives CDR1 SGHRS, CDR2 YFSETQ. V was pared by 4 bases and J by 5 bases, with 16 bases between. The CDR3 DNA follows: TGCGCCAGCAGCCAATCGGGACTCACGGACGAGCAGTACTTC. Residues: CASSQSGLTDEQYF. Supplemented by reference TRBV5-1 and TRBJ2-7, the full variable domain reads KAGVTQTPRYLIKTRGQQVTLSCSPISGHRSVSWYQQTPGQGLQFLFEYFSETQRNKGNFPGRFSGRQFSNSRSEMNVSTLELGDSALYLCASSQSGLTDEQYFGPGTRLTVT.

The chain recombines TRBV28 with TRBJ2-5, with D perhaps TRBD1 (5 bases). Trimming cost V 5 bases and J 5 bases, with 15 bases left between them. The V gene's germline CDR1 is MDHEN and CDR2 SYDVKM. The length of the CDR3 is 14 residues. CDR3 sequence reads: CASSLRQGRETQYF. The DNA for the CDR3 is TGTGCCAGCAGTCTCCGCCAGGGTAGGGAGACCCAGTACTTC.

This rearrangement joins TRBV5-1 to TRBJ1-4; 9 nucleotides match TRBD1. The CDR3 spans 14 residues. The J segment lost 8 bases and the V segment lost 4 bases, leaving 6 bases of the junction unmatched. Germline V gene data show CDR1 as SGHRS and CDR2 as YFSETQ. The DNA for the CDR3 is TGCGCCAGCAGCCCACAGGGGGCCGGGGAAAAACTGTTTTTT. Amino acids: CASSPQGAGEKLFF.

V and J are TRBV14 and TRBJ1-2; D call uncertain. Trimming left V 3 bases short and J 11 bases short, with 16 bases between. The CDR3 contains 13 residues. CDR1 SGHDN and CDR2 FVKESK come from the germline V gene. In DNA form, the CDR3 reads TGTGCCAGCAGCCAGTCCCCGGGAGGACTATACACCTTC. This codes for CASSQSPGGLYTF.

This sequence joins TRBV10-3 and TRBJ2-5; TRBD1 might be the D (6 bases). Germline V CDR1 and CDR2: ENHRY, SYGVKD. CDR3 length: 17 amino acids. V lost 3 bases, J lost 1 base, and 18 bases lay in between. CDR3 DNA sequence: TGTGCCATCAGTGATAGGACGACAGGCCCTCTCCAAGAGACCCAGTACTTC. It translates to CAISDRTTGPLQETQYF.

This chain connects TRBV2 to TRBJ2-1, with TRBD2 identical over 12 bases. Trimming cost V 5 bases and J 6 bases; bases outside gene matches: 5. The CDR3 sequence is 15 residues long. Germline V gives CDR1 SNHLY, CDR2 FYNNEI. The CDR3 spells CASSPTSGGSNEQFF. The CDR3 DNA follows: TGTGCCAGCAGTCCCACTAGCGGGGGGTCCAATGAGCAGTTCTTC.

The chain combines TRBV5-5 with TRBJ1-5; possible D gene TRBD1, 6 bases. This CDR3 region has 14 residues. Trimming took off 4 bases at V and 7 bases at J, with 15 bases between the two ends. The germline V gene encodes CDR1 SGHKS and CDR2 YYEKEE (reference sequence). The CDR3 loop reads CASSVVQGSQPQHF. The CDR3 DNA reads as TGTGCCAGCAGCGTAGTTCAGGGGAGCCAGCCCCAGCATTTT.

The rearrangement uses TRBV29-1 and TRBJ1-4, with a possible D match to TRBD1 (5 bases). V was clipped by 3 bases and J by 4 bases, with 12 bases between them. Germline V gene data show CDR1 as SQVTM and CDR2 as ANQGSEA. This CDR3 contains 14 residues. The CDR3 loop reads CSVETRTNNEKLFF. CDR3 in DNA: TGCAGCGTTGAGACAAGGACAAATAATGAAAAACTGTTTTTT.

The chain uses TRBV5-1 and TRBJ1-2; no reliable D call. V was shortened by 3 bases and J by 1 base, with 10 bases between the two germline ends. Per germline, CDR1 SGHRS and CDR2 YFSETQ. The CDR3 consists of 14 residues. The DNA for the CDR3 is TGCGCCAGCAGCTCGCTTGAGGGTAACTATGGCTACACCTTC. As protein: CASSSLEGNYGYTF. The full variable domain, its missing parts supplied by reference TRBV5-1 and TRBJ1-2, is KAGVTQTPRYLIKTRGQQVTLSCSPISGHRSVSWYQQTPGQGLQFLFEYFSETQRNKGNFPGRFSGRQFSNSRSEMNVSTLELGDSALYLCASSSLEGNYGYTFGSGTRLTVV.

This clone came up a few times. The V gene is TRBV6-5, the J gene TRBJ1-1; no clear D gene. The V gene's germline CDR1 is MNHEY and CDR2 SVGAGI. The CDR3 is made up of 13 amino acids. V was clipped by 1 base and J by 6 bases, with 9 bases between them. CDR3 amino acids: CASSYYGSAEAFF. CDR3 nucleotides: TGTGCCAGCAGTTACTACGGAAGCGCTGAAGCTTTCTTT.

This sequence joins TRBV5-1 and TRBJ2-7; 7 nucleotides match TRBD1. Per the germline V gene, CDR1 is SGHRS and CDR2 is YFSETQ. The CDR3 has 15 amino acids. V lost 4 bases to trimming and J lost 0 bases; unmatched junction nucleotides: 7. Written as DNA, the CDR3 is TGCGCCAGCAGCATTTCCGGGACAGTCTCCTACGAGCAGTACTTC. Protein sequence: CASSISGTVSYEQYF.

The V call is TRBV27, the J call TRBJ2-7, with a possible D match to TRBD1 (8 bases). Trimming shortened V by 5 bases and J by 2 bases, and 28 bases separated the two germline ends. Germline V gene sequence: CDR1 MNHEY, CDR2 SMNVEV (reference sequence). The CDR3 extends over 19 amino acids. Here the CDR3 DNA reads TGTGCCAGCAGTATTCGGCCGGACAGGGCGGGCGGGAGTACCTACGAGCAGTACTTC. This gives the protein CASSIRPDRAGGSTYEQYF.

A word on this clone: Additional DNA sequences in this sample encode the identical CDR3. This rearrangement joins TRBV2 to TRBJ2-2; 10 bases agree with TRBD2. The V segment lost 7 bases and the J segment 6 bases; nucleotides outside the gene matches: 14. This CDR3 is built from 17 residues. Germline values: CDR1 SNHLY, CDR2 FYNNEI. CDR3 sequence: CASTQAGAGGQAGELFF. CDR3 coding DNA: TGTGCCAGCACCCAGGCGGGAGCGGGGGGGCAGGCCGGGGAGCTGTTTTTT.

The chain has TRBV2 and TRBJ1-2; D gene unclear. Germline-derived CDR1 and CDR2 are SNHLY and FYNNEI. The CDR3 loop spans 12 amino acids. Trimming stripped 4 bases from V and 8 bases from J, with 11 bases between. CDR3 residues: CASSVSSLGYTF. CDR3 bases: TGTGCCAGCAGTGTTTCCAGTCTGGGCTACACCTTC.

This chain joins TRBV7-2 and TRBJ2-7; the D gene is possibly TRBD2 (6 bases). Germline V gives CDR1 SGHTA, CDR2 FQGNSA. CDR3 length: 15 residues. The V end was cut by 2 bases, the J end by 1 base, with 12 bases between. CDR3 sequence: CASSLYPGGSYEQYF. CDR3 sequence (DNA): TGTGCCAGCAGCTTATATCCAGGAGGGTCCTACGAGCAGTACTTC.

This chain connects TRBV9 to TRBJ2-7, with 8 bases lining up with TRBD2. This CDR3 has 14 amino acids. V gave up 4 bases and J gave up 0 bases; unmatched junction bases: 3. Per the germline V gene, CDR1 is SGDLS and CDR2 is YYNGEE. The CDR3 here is CASSTSGSSYEQYF. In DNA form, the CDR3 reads TGTGCCAGCAGCACCAGCGGGAGCTCCTACGAGCAGTACTTC.

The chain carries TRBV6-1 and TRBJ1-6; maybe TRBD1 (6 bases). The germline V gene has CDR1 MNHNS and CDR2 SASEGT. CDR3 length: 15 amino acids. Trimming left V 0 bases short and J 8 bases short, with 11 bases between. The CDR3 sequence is CASSEAPQGYSPLHF. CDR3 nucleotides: TGTGCCAGCAGTGAAGCGCCCCAGGGGTATTCACCCCTCCACTTT.

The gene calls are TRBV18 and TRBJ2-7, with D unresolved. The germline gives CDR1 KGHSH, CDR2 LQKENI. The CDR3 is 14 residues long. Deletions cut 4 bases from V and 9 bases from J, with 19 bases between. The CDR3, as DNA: TGTGCCAGCTCACAATCTGGTCCGCCAAACGGGCAGTACTTC. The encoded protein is CASSQSGPPNGQYF.

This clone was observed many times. As DNA, the CDR3 is TGTGCCAGCAGTGTAACAGCCAGAGATTCACCCCTCCACTTT. Amino acids: CASSVTARDSPLHF. The chain links TRBV25-1 to TRBJ1-6; D is uncertain. Per germline, CDR1 MGHDK and CDR2 SYGVNS. Between the trimmed V and J ends, which lost 4 bases and 8 bases, there was a span of 12 bases. The CDR3 covers 14 residues.

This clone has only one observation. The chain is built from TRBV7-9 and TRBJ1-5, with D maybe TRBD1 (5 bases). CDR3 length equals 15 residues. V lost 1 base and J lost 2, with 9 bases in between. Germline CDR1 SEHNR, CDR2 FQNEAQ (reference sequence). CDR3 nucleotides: TGTGCCAGCAGCTTAGGGGGGGACGGCAATCAGCCCCAGCATTTT. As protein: CASSLGGDGNQPQHF.